This TCR beta chain is from a study of blood T cells in healthy people across ages. Whole-study findings and limits: As naive T cell percentage varied, TCR beta diversity correlated strongly with it.

With V trimmed by 2 bases and J by 2 bases, 4 bases remained unmatched. Germline CDR1 and CDR2: ENHRY and SYGVKD. The CDR3 has 15 residues. PCR was performed a second time for 7 to 11 cycles using a sample-barcoded 5' primer and a J-beta primer mix. TCRdb redid the calling of the 5' RACE reads with MiXCR, one entry per CDR3 protein. The sample lists approximately 1.5 million distinct CDR3 sequences, less than 45% occurring once. A word on this clonotype: Its specificity is not known.

This clonotype was sampled from a woman aged 18-29 years in good health. The sequenced sample was blood. The rearrangement links TRBV10-3 to TRBJ1-1, with 8 bases fitting TRBD1. The chain's CDR3 is CAISEAQGANTEAFF. The CDR3 bases are TGTGCCATCAGTGAGGCCCAGGGGGCTAACACTGAAGCTTTCTTT.